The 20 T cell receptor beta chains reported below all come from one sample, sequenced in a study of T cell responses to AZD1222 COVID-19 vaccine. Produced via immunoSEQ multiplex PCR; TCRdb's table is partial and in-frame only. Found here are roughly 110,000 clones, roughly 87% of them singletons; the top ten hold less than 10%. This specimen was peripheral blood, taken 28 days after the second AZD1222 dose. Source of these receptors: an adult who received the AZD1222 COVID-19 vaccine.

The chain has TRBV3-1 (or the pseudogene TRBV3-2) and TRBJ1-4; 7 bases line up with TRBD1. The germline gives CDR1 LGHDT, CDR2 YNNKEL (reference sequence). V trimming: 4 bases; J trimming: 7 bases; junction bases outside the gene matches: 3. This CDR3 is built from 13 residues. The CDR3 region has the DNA TGTGCCAGCAGCCCGACAGGGTCTGAAAAACTGTTTTTT. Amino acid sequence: CASSPTGSEKLFF.

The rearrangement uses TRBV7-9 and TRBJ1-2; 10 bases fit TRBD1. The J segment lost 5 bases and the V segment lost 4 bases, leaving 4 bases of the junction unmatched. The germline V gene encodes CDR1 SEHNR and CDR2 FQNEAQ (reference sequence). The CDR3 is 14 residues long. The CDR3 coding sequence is TGTGCCAGCAGCTCGGACAGGGGGAGTTATGGCTACACCTTC. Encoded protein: CASSSDRGSYGYTF. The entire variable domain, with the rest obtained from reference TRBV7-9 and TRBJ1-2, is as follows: DTGVSQNPRHKITKRGQNVTFRCDPISEHNRLYWYRQTLGQGPEFLTYFQNEAQLEKSRLLSDRFSAERPKGSFSTLEIQRTEQGDSAMYLCASSSDRGSYGYTFGSGTRLTVV.

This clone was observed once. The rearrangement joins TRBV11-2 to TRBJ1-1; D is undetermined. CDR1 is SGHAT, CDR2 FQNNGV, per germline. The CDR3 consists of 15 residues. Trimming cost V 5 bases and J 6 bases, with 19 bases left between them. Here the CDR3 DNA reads TGTGCCAGCAGCCCGAAGAGCAGCCCGAGGGCTGAAGCTTTCTTT. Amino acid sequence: CASSPKSSPRAEAFF.

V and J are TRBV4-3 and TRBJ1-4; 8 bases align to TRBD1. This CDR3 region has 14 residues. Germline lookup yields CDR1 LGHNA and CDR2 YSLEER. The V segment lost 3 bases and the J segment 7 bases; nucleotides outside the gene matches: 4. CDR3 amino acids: CASSHQGAGEKLFF. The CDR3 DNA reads TGCGCCAGCAGCCATCAGGGGGCTGGTGAAAAACTGTTTTTT.

The CDR3, as DNA: TGCGCCAGCGGGACAGACTCTGGAAACACCATATATTTT. Translating gives CASGTDSGNTIYF. This chain joins TRBV5-1 and TRBJ1-3, with 7 bases identical to TRBD1. The CDR3 runs to 13 residues. V shed 7 bases, J shed 0 bases, and the junction held 1 base outside the gene matches. Germline-derived CDR1 and CDR2 are SGHRS and YFSETQ.

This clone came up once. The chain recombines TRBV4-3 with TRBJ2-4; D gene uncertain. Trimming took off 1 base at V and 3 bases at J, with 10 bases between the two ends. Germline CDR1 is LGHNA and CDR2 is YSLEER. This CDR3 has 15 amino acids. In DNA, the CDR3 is TGCGCCAGCAGCCAAGTAACGTGGGTCAAAAACATTCAGTACTTC. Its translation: CASSQVTWVKNIQYF.

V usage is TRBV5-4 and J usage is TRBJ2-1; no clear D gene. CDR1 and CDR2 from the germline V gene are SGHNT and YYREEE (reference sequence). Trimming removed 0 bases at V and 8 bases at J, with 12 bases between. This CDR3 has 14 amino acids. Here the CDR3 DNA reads TGTGCCAGCAGCTTGGTAGGGTCCGTCCATGAGCAGTTCTTC. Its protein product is CASSLVGSVHEQFF.

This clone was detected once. CDR3 residues: CASSLLSGGSDTQYF. The CDR3 region has the DNA TGCGCCAGCAGCCTCCTCAGCGGGGGATCAGATACGCAGTATTTT. V and J are TRBV4-1 and TRBJ2-3; TRBD2 aligns across 8 bases. J gave up 4 bases and V 4 bases, and 7 bases lay outside the gene matches. Germline CDR1 is MGHRA and CDR2 is YSYEKL. The CDR3 spans 15 residues.

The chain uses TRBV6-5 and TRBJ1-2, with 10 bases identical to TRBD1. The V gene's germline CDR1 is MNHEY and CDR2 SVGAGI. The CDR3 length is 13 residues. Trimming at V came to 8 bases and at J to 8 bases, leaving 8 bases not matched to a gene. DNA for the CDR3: TGTGCCAGCGCAACCGGGACAGGGGCCGGCTACACCTTC. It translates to CASATGTGAGYTF.

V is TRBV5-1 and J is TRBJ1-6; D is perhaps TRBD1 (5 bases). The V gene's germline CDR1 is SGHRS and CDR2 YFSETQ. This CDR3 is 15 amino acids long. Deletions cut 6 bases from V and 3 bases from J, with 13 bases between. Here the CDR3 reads CASTRSGGYNSPLHF. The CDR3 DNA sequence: TGCGCCAGCACCCGTTCGGGGGGCTATAATTCACCCCTCCACTTT. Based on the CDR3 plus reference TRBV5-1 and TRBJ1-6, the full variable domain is KAGVTQTPRYLIKTRGQQVTLSCSPISGHRSVSWYQQTPGQGLQFLFEYFSETQRNKGNFPGRFSGRQFSNSRSEMNVSTLELGDSALYLCASTRSGGYNSPLHFGNGTRLTVT.

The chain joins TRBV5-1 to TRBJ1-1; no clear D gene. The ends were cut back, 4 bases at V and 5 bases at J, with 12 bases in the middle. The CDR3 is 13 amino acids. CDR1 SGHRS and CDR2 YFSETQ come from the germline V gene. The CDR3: CASSAEYGTEAFF. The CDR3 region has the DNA TGCGCCAGCAGCGCCGAGTATGGGACTGAAGCTTTCTTT.

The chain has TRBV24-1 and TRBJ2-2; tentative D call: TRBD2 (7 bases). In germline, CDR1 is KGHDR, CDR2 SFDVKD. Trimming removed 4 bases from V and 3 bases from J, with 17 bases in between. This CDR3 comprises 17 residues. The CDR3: CATSDPRRGGDTGELFF. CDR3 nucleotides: TGTGCCACCAGTGACCCGCGGAGGGGGGGGGACACCGGGGAGCTGTTTTTT.

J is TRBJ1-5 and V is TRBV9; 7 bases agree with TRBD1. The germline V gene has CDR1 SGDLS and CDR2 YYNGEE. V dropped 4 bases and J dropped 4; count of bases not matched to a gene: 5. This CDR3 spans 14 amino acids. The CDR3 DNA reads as TGTGCCAGCAGCCTAGGGACAGAGAATCAGCCCCAGCATTTT. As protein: CASSLGTENQPQHF.

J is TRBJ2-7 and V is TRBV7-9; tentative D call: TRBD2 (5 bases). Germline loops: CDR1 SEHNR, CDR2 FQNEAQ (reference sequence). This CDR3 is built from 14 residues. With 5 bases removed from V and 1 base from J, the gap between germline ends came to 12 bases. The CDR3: CASSPRDLSYEQYF. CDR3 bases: TGTGCCAGCAGCCCGAGGGATTTATCCTACGAGCAGTACTTC.

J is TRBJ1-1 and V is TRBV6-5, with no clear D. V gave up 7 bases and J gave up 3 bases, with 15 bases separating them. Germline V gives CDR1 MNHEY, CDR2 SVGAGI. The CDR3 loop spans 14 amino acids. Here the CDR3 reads CASIRGRGDTEAFF. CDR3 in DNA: TGTGCCAGCATTCGGGGAAGAGGAGACACTGAAGCTTTCTTT.

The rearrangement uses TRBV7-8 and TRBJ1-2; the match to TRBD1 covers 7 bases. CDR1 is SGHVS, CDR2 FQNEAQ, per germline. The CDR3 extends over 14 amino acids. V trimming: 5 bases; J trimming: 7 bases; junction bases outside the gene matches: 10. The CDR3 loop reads CASSQGQWNFGYTF. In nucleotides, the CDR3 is TGTGCCAGCAGCCAGGGACAGTGGAATTTTGGCTACACCTTC. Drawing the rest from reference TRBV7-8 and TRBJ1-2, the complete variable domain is GAGVSQSPRYKVAKRGQDVALRCDPISGHVSLFWYQQALGQGPEFLTYFQNEAQLDKSGLPSDRFFAERPEGSVSTLKIQRTQQEDSAVYLCASSQGQWNFGYTFGSGTRLTVV.

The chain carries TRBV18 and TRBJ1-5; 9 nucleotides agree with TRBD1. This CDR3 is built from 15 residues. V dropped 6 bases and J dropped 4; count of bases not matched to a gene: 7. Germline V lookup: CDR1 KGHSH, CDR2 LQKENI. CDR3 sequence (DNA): TGTGCCAGCTCGCCCGGGACAGGGACGAATCAGCCCCAGCATTTT. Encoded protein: CASSPGTGTNQPQHF.

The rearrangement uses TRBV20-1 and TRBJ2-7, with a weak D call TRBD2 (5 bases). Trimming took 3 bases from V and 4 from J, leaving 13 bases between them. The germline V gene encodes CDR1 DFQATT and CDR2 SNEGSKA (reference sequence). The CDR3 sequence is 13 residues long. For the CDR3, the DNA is TGCAGTGCTAGTTCGGGGATTGCTTACGAGCAGTACTTC. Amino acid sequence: CSASSGIAYEQYF.

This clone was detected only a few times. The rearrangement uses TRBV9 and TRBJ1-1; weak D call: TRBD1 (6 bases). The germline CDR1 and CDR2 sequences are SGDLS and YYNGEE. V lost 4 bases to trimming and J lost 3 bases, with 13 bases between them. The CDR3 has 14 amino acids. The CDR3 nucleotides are TGTGCCAGCAGCCCACAGGGAGGGGACACTGAAGCTTTCTTT. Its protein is CASSPQGGDTEAFF. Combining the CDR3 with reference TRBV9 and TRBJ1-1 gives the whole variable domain DSGVTQTPKHLITATGQRVTLRCSPRSGDLSVYWYQQSLDQGLQFLIQYYNGEERAKGNILERFSAQQFPDLHSELNLSSLELGDSALYFCASSPQGGDTEAFFGQGTRLTVV.

CDR3: CASSGPGGPGNTIYF. The DNA of the CDR3 is TGTGCCAGCAGTGGCCCGGGGGGGCCAGGAAACACCATATATTTT. The chain carries TRBV6-1 and TRBJ1-3; TRBD1 is a possible D gene (6 bases). The germline CDR1 and CDR2 sequences are MNHNS and SASEGT. The CDR3 sequence is 15 residues long. Trimming removed 4 bases at V and 4 bases at J, with 14 bases between.